The clone carrying this T cell receptor beta chain was counted a few times. Its antigen remains unidentified. Germline V CDR1 and CDR2: KGHDR, SFDVKD. Trimming took 3 bases from V and 4 from J, leaving 15 bases between them. The CDR3 length is 16 residues. After 5'RACE with constant-segment primers, TCR alpha and TCR beta cDNA libraries carrying sample barcodes and UMIs were obtained. TCRdb used MiXCR to reprocess the 5' RACE reads, holding one entry per CDR3 protein. The repertoire holds 70,000 to 100,000 distinct CDR3 sequences, with about 13% as singletons. This record comes from a study of T-cell memory formation after mild COVID-19. Study-wide results and caveats: Researchers report contracting CD4+ clones mostly in CM and EM, with CD8+ clones in EMRA.

The sequenced sample was PBMCs or a T cell subset sorted from them (not recorded which). The chain has TRBV24-1 and TRBJ2-1; D gene ambiguous. This clonotype originated in an adult woman who had mild COVID-19 (a few samples of this study predate the infection). Cell type and time point are not known. The CDR3 bases are TGTGCCACCAGTGATCTCGCCGGTGGACGGTACAATGAGCAGTTCTTC. Protein product: CATSDLAGGRYNEQFF.